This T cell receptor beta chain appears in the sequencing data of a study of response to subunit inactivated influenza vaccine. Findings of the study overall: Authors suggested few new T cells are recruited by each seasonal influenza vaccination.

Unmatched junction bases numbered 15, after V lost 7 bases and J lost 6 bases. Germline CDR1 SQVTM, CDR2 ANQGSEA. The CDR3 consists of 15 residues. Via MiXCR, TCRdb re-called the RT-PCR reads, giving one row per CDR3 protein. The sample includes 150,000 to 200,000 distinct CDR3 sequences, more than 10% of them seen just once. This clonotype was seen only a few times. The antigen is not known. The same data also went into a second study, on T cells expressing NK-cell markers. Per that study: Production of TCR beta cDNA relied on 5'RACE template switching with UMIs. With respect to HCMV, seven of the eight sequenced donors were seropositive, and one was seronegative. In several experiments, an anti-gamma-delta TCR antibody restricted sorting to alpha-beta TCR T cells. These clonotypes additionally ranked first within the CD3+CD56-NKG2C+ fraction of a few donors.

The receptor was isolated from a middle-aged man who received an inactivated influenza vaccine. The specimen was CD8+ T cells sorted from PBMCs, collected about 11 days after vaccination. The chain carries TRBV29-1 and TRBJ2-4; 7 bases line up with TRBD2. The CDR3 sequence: CSAGGTQPPANIQYF. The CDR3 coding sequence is TGCAGCGCCGGGGGGACCCAACCACCGGCAAACATTCAGTACTTC.